At least ten counts were recorded for the clone carrying this T cell receptor (beta chain). The antigen remains undetermined. TCR beta CDR3 sequences were amplified from RNA transcripts. Initially, a first-round RT-PCR of the TCR CDR3 employed the HTBI primer set. One entry per CDR3 protein, called by TCRdb with MiXCR from the multiplex PCR reads. The top ten hold under 3.5% of the sample, which has about 610,000 distinct CDR3 sequences, roughly 16% seen once. This CDR3 has 12 residues. With 7 bases removed from V and 9 bases from J, the gap between germline ends came to 15 bases. Germline values: CDR1 SGHDT, CDR2 YYEEEE. This entry comes from a study of T cells in Graves' hyperthyroidism and ophthalmopathy. Findings and limits, study-wide: Most thyroid clonotypes with frequency above 0.001 were detected in blood.

Uncontrolled infection, other autoimmune disease, pregnancy or lactation barred patients from enrollment. Used for diagnoses were clinical symptoms, serum thyroxine and TRAb, thyroid ultrasound and orbital computed tomography. From approximately 9.5 ml of fresh peripheral blood, PBMCs were isolated. The receptor was isolated from a woman between 40 and 50 years old with Graves' ophthalmopathy. The sample was blood. V usage is TRBV5-6 and J usage is TRBJ2-3; a possible D gene is TRBD2 (6 bases). CDR3 protein: CASFSRAGTQYF. Written as DNA, the CDR3 is TGTGCCAGCTTCAGTCGGGCGGGAACGCAGTATTTT.